This T cell receptor (beta chain) is drawn from a study of blood T cell repertoires in COVID-19. Profiled with immunoSEQ multiplex PCR; TCRdb holds only in-frame clones, not every one. The sample comprises 380,000 or so clones, approximately 88% of which are singletons, and around 1.2% rests with the top ten. This CDR3 is 15 amino acids long. V lost 4 bases to trimming and J lost 5 bases, with 14 bases between them. In germline, CDR1 is MNHEY, CDR2 SMNVEV (reference sequence). This receptor was taken from a man aged 40-50 years with acute or convalescent COVID-19. The source material was peripheral blood. The chain combines TRBV27 with TRBJ2-2; D gene unclear. The CDR3: CASSWVVRGTGELFF. CDR3 nucleotide sequence: TGTGCCAGCAGTTGGGTAGTAAGAGGTACCGGGGAGCTGTTTTTT.